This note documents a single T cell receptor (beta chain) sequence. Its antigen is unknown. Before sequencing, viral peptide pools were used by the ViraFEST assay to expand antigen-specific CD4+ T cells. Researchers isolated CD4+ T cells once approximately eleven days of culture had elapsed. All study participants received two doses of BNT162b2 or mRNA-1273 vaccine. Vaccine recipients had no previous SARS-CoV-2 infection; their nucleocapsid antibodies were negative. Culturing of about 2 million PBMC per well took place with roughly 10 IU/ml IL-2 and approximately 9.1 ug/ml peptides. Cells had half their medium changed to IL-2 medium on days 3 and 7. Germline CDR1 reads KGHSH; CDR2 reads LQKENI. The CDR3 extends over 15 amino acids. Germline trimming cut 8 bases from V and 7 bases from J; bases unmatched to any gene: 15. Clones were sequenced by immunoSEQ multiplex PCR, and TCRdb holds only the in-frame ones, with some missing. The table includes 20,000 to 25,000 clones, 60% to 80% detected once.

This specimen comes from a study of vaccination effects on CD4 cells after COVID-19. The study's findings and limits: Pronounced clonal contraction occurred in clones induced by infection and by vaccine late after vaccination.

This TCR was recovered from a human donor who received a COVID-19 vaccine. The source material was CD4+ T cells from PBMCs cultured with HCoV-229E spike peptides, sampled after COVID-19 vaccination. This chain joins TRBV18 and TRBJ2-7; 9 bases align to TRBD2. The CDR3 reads CASTPRAGGLREQYF. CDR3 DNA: TGTGCCAGCACCCCGAGGGCGGGAGGGCTACGGGAGCAGTACTTC. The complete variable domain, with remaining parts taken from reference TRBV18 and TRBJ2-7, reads NAGVMQNPRHLVRRRGQEARLRCSPMKGHSHVYWYRQLPEEGLKFMVYLQKENIIDESGMPKERFSAEFPKEGPSILRIQQVVRGDSAAYFCASTPRAGGLREQYFGPGTRLTVT.